What follows are 6 T cell receptor beta chains derived from one specimen sequenced in a study of response to subunit inactivated influenza vaccine. Each CDR3 protein gets one entry after TCRdb re-called the RT-PCR reads with MiXCR. The table includes more than 150,000 distinct CDR3 sequences, around 9.2% detected once. Sequencing used non-naive T cells sorted from PBMCs, obtained on the day of vaccination. These receptors were taken from a man between 45 and 60 years old who received an inactivated influenza vaccine.

This clonotype was observed many times. The CDR3 DNA reads as TGCGCCAGCAGCCCCTCCGGCAGGGCAGGCGAAAAACTGTTTTTT. Amino acids: CASSPSGRAGEKLFF. This chain links TRBV5-1 with TRBJ1-4; the D gene is possibly TRBD1 (5 bases). From germline, CDR1 is SGHRS and CDR2 YFSETQ. Trimming took 4 bases from V and 8 from J, leaving 18 bases between them. CDR3 length equals 15 residues.

This clonotype was picked up a small number of times. The chain uses TRBV29-1 and TRBJ1-2, with D unclear. The V and J ends lost 8 bases and 6 bases respectively, with 13 bases between them. The CDR3 extends over 11 amino acids. Germline CDR1 SQVTM, CDR2 ANQGSEA. CDR3 amino acids: CSTLWRDGYTF. The CDR3, as DNA: TGCAGCACGCTATGGCGGGATGGCTACACCTTC.

This clonotype was counted ten times or more. The chain employs TRBV29-1 and TRBJ1-5; maybe TRBD1 (5 bases). V was pared by 7 bases and J by 3 bases, with 13 bases between. Germline CDR1 and CDR2: SQVTM and ANQGSEA. This CDR3 comprises 13 residues. The CDR3, as DNA: TGCAGCGCACAGGACGGGGTCAATCAGCCCCAGCATTTT. It specifies CSAQDGVNQPQHF. Variable domain in full (rest from reference TRBV29-1 and TRBJ1-5): SAVISQKPSRDICQRGTSLTIQCQVDSQVTMMFWYRQQPGQSLTLIATANQGSEATYESGFVIDKFPISRPNLTFSTLTVSNMSPEDSSIYLCSAQDGVNQPQHFGDGTRLSIL.

The rearrangement uses TRBV7-3 and TRBJ1-1; TRBD1 might be the D (5 bases). The germline CDR1 and CDR2 sequences are SGHTA and FQGTGA. The CDR3 runs 13 residues. V lost 5 bases to trimming and J lost 8 bases, with 15 bases between them. The CDR3 reads CASSASGSLEAFF. DNA for the CDR3: TGTGCCAGCAGCGCATCAGGGAGTTTAGAAGCTTTCTTT.

Ten or more counts support this clonotype. The CDR3 nucleotides are TGCAGTGCTAGAGATGTACTCGGGATTAGCACAGATACGCAGTATTTT. Its protein product is CSARDVLGISTDTQYF. The V and J genes are TRBV20-1 and TRBJ2-3, with D possibly matching TRBD2 (5 bases). Germline loops: CDR1 DFQATT, CDR2 SNEGSKA (reference sequence). This CDR3 has 16 amino acids. V was trimmed by 0 bases and J by 0 bases, leaving 13 bases between them.

The table lists this clonotype with a few counts. The rearrangement uses TRBV28 and TRBJ1-1, with D hard to call. Trimming shortened V by 6 bases and J by 5 bases, and 16 bases separated the two germline ends. The length of the CDR3 is 14 residues. The germline V gene encodes CDR1 MDHEN and CDR2 SYDVKM. CDR3 sequence reads: CASRRESIGTEAFF. The CDR3 nucleotides are TGTGCCAGCAGGCGAGAGAGCATCGGGACTGAAGCTTTCTTT. Full variable domain (rest looked up from reference TRBV28 and TRBJ1-1): DVKVTQSSRYLVKRTGEKVFLECVQDMDHENMFWYRQDPGLGLRLIYFSYDVKMKEKGDIPEGYSVSREKKERFSLILESASTNQTSMYLCASRRESIGTEAFFGQGTRLTVV.